Described below is a single TCR beta chain sequence and its context. Its antigen is undetermined. This sample is drawn from a study of T cell repertoires in cytomegalovirus infection. Findings of the study overall: Predominance within the ex vivo response was attributable to HLA-C-restricted CMV-specific TCR beta clonotypes.

Germline CDR1 reads SEHNR; CDR2 reads FQNEAQ (reference sequence). V shed 0 bases and J shed 7 bases, with 12 bases lying between them. The CDR3 is 14 amino acids. TCRdb analysed the reads with MiXCR anew, one entry per CDR3 protein. Of approximately 500,000 distinct CDR3 sequences listed, about 15% were seen once; the top ten hold 20% to 30%. The source is a human donor in good health (CMV status not recorded). Some clones in this sample may be carry-over from other donors' samples. V gene TRBV7-9 combines with J gene TRBJ1-1; D not resolved. Input material: CD8+ T cells from PBMCs. The CDR3 loop is CASSLASAAIEAFF. The CDR3 DNA sequence: TGTGCCAGCAGCTTAGCGTCGGCAGCTATTGAAGCTTTCTTT.